The 32 T cell receptor beta chains below come from one sample, sequenced in a study of a mutant IDH1 vaccine in newly diagnosed glioma (dated by TCRdb to the early 2020s). Their cognate antigens are unknown. This specimen's time point label, interpreted: week 35, safety follow-up. A 20-mer mutant IDH1 peptide at 300 micrograms in Montanide made up each vaccine dose, which was injected subcutaneously together with topical imiquimod. Receptors were amplified or captured by the immunoSEQ multiplex PCR assay. TCRdb holds this immuneACCESS table with in-frame rearrangements only. Some clones are missing; in checked studies, unresolved V genes explain under half, and the rest has no known cause. The sample includes approximately 50,000 clones, with roughly nine tenths observed a single time. The ten largest account for roughly 1.6% of the sample. The material was PBMCs, obtained from a glioma patient whose treatment included an IDH1 peptide vaccine. These receptors all come from a man aged 40-55 years with glioma.

The chain has TRBV9 and TRBJ2-1; D unclear. CDR3 length: 16 amino acids. V shed 0 bases and J shed 3 bases, with 13 bases lying between them. Germline lookup yields CDR1 SGDLS and CDR2 YYNGEE. This chain's CDR3 is CASSVAPRGNYNEQFF. CDR3 coding DNA: TGTGCCAGCAGCGTAGCCCCACGTGGGAACTACAATGAGCAGTTCTTC.

V is TRBV7-2 and J is TRBJ1-5; the match to TRBD1 covers 8 bases. Germline loops: CDR1 SGHTA, CDR2 FQGNSA. The CDR3 runs to 14 residues. Trimming at V came to 6 bases and at J to 6 bases, leaving 7 bases not matched to a gene. CDR3: CASSEDRGPQPQHF. The CDR3 DNA is TGTGCCAGCAGTGAAGACAGGGGCCCTCAGCCCCAGCATTTT.

This clone was seen just once. The chain recombines TRBV9 with TRBJ2-7, with 8 bases fitting TRBD2. Per the germline V gene, CDR1 is SGDLS and CDR2 is YYNGEE. The CDR3 is made up of 15 amino acids. V dropped 0 bases and J dropped 7; count of bases not matched to a gene: 9. In nucleotides, the CDR3 is TGTGCCAGCAGCGTAGGGGATAGCGGGACTTGGGAGCAGTACTTC. Protein sequence: CASSVGDSGTWEQYF.

V usage is TRBV5-6 and J usage is TRBJ2-3; 9 bases are shared with TRBD2. Looked up from germline, CDR1 is SGHDT and CDR2 is YYEEEE. The ends lost 1 base at V and 2 bases at J; junction bases unmatched: 11. The CDR3 spans 18 residues. In DNA form, the CDR3 reads TGTGCCAGCAGCTTGAGCGATCGCGGGAGGGCCTACACAGATACGCAGTATTTT. Protein sequence: CASSLSDRGRAYTDTQYF.

The genes are TRBV27 and TRBJ2-7; 8 positions match TRBD2. Per the germline V gene, CDR1 is MNHEY and CDR2 is SMNVEV (reference sequence). Losses at the gene ends were 6 bases for V and 3 bases for J; bases not matched to a gene: 4. The CDR3 runs to 13 residues. The CDR3 loop is CASSTGTSYEQYF. For the CDR3, the DNA is TGTGCCAGCAGCACCGGGACTAGCTACGAGCAGTACTTC.

The chain is built from TRBV21-1 and TRBJ1-2; TRBD1 was called by the table and not checked on the DNA. TRBV21-1 is a documented pseudogene. The length of the CDR3 is 13 residues. This CDR3 is CASSQGGRDGYTF. CDR3 sequence (DNA): TGTGCCAGCAGCCAGGGGGGAAGGGATGGCTACACCTTC.

The chain carries TRBV5-5 and TRBJ1-5, with 7 bases matching TRBD1. Per the germline V gene, CDR1 is SGHKS and CDR2 is YYEKEE (reference sequence). The CDR3 covers 17 residues. V gave up 2 bases and J gave up 7 bases; unmatched junction bases: 15. CDR3 DNA: TGTGCCAGCAGCTTTTCTCGAGTAGCAGGGGGTTTACAGCCCCAGCATTTT. The encoded protein is CASSFSRVAGGLQPQHF.

The J gene is TRBJ2-5, the V gene TRBV29-1; 7 bases match TRBD1. V lost 7 bases and J lost 4; bases outside the gene matches: 9. The CDR3 has 13 residues. The germline CDR1 and CDR2 sequences are SQVTM and ANQGSEA. CDR3 bases: TGCAGCGCACAGGGGAATGGACGAGAGACCCAGTACTTC. Amino acids: CSAQGNGRETQYF.

This clone appeared a single time. This sequence joins TRBV5-4 and TRBJ2-7; TRBD1 aligns across 12 bases. This CDR3 is built from 15 residues. V shed 4 bases and J 4 bases; nucleotides not matched to a gene: 6. CDR1 and CDR2 (germline): SGHNT, YYREEE (reference sequence). The CDR3 region is CASSRRDRGLYEQYF. DNA for the CDR3: TGTGCCAGCAGCCGCAGGGACAGGGGGCTTTACGAGCAGTACTTC.

J is TRBJ2-1 and V is TRBV7-6; perhaps TRBD2 as D (6 bases). V dropped 1 base and J dropped 9 bases, with 19 bases sitting between them. Germline V gene data show CDR1 as SGHVS and CDR2 as FNYEAQ. The CDR3 consists of 16 residues. The CDR3 is CASSLVGTGVGGEQFF. The CDR3 coding sequence is TGTGCCAGCAGCTTAGTTGGGACGGGAGTTGGCGGTGAGCAGTTCTTC.

This sequence joins TRBV12-5 and TRBJ2-6; a possible D gene is TRBD2 (6 bases). Germline V gives CDR1 LGHNT, CDR2 FRNRAP. V was shortened by 7 bases and J by 2 bases, with 15 bases between the two germline ends. The CDR3 is 16 residues long. The CDR3 reads CASDPPDYPGANVLTF. DNA of the CDR3: TGTGCTAGTGATCCTCCGGACTATCCTGGGGCCAACGTCCTGACTTTC.

The rearrangement uses TRBV2 and TRBJ1-2; D perhaps matches TRBD1 (5 bases). The CDR3 has 13 residues. V gave up 2 bases and J gave up 3 bases, with 7 bases separating them. The germline gives CDR1 SNHLY, CDR2 FYNNEI. CDR3: CASSESRDYGYTF. The CDR3 coding sequence is TGTGCCAGCAGTGAAAGCAGGGACTATGGCTACACCTTC.

The gene calls are TRBV6-4 and TRBJ2-3; 13 bases line up with TRBD2. This CDR3 has 16 amino acids. V lost 4 bases and J lost 4; bases outside the gene matches: 5. Germline CDR1 and CDR2: MRHNA and SNTAGT. CDR3 nucleotides: TGTGCCAGCAGTGCCCGGACTAGCGGGAGTCCAGATACGCAGTATTTT. Its protein is CASSARTSGSPDTQYF.

V usage is TRBV6-4 and J usage is TRBJ2-3; D remains unclear. Between the trimmed V and J ends, which lost 0 bases and 8 bases, there was a span of 9 bases. Germline values: CDR1 MRHNA, CDR2 SNTAGT. There are 13 residues in the CDR3. For the CDR3, the DNA is TGTGCCAGCAGTGACTCCGCCTCTGGTACGCAGTATTTT. It codes for CASSDSASGTQYF.

This clone has a single count. The chain recombines TRBV18 with TRBJ2-7; 9 bases are a match to TRBD2. This CDR3 contains 16 residues. With 3 bases clipped from V and 6 bases from J, the junction kept 12 bases outside the gene matches. Germline lookup yields CDR1 KGHSH and CDR2 LQKENI. CDR3 in amino acids: CASSPSPLSGRGEQYF. The CDR3 DNA reads as TGTGCCAGCTCACCGTCACCTCTTAGCGGGAGAGGCGAGCAGTACTTC.

The chain combines TRBV5-4 with TRBJ2-1; TRBD2 matches 14 bases. Germline CDR1 is SGHNT and CDR2 is YYREEE (reference sequence). The length of the CDR3 is 14 residues. J gave up 10 bases and V 9 bases, and 9 bases lay outside the gene matches. The CDR3 DNA reads TGTGCCACCTGGGGACTAGCGGGAGCCCGGGAGCAGTTCTTC. This gives the protein CATWGLAGAREQFF. Looking up the rest from reference TRBV5-4 and TRBJ2-1 gives the full variable domain: ETGVTQSPTHLIKTRGQQVTLRCSSQSGHNTVSWYQQALGQGPQFIFQYYREEENGRGNFPPRFSGLQFPNYSSELNVNALELDDSALYLCATWGLAGAREQFFGPGTRLTVL.

V usage is TRBV4-3 and J usage is TRBJ2-1, with D perhaps given as TRBD1 or TRBD2 (5 bases each). The germline V gene has CDR1 LGHNA and CDR2 YSLEER. The CDR3 loop spans 15 amino acids. Trimming left V 1 base short and J 4 bases short, with 11 bases between. CDR3 bases: TGCGCCAGCAGCCAAGTTGGGGACCTATACAATGAGCAGTTCTTC. Translating gives CASSQVGDLYNEQFF.

The chain joins TRBV4-3 to TRBJ2-7; D is perhaps TRBD1 (6 bases). The CDR3 loop spans 13 amino acids. CDR1 is LGHNA, CDR2 YSLEER, per germline. Trimming left V 8 bases short and J 5 bases short, with 16 bases between. In nucleotides, the CDR3 is TGCGCCAGCTCTCGGACAGTGACCGACGAGCAGTACTTC. This encodes CASSRTVTDEQYF.

In this sample, this clone turned up a few times. The chain couples TRBV5-1 to TRBJ2-3; 8 bases are shared with TRBD2. CDR1 and CDR2 (germline): SGHRS, YFSETQ. After removal of 4 bases from V and 5 bases from J, the junction contained 6 bases not matched to a gene. This CDR3 is built from 14 residues. The CDR3 coding sequence is TGCGCCAGCAGCCTCGGACTAGCCCAAGATACGCAGTATTTT. It translates to CASSLGLAQDTQYF.

As regards this clone: This is likely a read error, given that the CDR3 carries no conserved phenylalanine or tryptophan at its end. It is unclear where the CDR3 begins or ends on the DNA, so no DNA is shown, and the CDR3 is as TCRdb lists it. The chain is built from TRBV2 and TRBJ2-3; TRBD2 is the table's D call and was not checked against the DNA. The CDR3 length equals 12 residues, ends included. The germline V gene encodes CDR1 SNHLY and CDR2 FYNNEI. CDR3 protein: CASSPGAGGPLI.

The chain carries TRBV6-4 and TRBJ2-1; TRBD1 agrees at 11 bases. The CDR3 contains 14 residues. V was pared by 5 bases and J by 7 bases, with 4 bases of the junction left unmatched. CDR1 and CDR2 from the germline V gene are MRHNA and SNTAGT. The DNA for the CDR3 is TGTGCCAGCAGTCCCCGGGACAGGGGGAATGAGCAGTTCTTC. Its translation is CASSPRDRGNEQFF.

CDR3 in amino acids: CASSSPKGLTDTQYF. In DNA, the CDR3 is TGTGCCAGCAGTTCCCCTAAGGGTCTCACAGATACGCAGTATTTT. This sequence joins TRBV28 and TRBJ2-3; D gene unclear. The V and J ends lost 4 bases and 2 bases respectively, with 13 bases between them. This CDR3 comprises 15 residues. Germline loops: CDR1 MDHEN, CDR2 SYDVKM.

The chain has TRBV5-8 and TRBJ2-7; tentative D call: TRBD1 (5 bases). V was pared by 6 bases and J by 0 bases, with 13 bases between. Per germline, CDR1 SGHTS and CDR2 YDEGEE. The CDR3 totals 14 residues. The CDR3 reads CASTTQGSSYEQYF. In DNA, the CDR3 is TGTGCCAGCACCACCCAGGGTAGCTCCTACGAGCAGTACTTC.

The chain joins TRBV4-1 to TRBJ2-5; TRBD2 agrees at 8 bases. Germline values: CDR1 MGHRA, CDR2 YSYEKL. V lost 5 bases to trimming and J lost 5 bases; unmatched junction nucleotides: 10. CDR3 length: 15 residues. CDR3 DNA sequence: TGCGCCAGCAGCTCCCGGGGGGGGGATCGGGAGACCCAGTACTTC. As protein: CASSSRGGDRETQYF.

The rearrangement links TRBV6-6 to TRBJ2-3; D not resolved. CDR3 length equals 14 residues. Germline V gives CDR1 MNHNY, CDR2 SVGAGI (reference sequence). Trimming pared 6 bases from V and 0 bases from J, leaving 10 bases between. The CDR3 sequence is CASSLAASTDTQYF. CDR3 bases: TGTGCCAGCAGCTTGGCGGCTAGCACAGATACGCAGTATTTT.

This rearrangement joins TRBV6-1 to TRBJ2-7; 7 bases line up with TRBD2. This CDR3 has 18 amino acids. The junction had 16 bases not matched to a gene; V was cut back by 4 bases and J by 1 base. The germline CDR1 and CDR2 sequences are MNHNS and SASEGT. CDR3 DNA: TGTGCCAGCAGTGGAGGCCAGGGACTAAAGGTCGGGTCCTACGAGCAGTACTTC. As protein: CASSGGQGLKVGSYEQYF.

The chain has TRBV6-6 and TRBJ2-7, with a weak D call TRBD2 (6 bases). The CDR3 is 11 residues long. V lost 7 bases and J 13 bases, leaving 17 bases between the germline ends. Germline values: CDR1 MNHNY, CDR2 SVGAGI (reference sequence). The CDR3 reads CASTPEGRLYF. CDR3 DNA sequence: TGTGCCAGCACCCCGGAAGGGAGGCTTTACTTC.

The V and J genes are TRBV6-5 and TRBJ2-3; 13 positions agree with TRBD2. The J segment lost 7 bases and the V segment lost 0 bases, leaving 4 bases of the junction unmatched. The germline gives CDR1 MNHEY, CDR2 SVGAGI. The CDR3 is 16 amino acids. CDR3 sequence: CASSYSGTSGMYTQYF. In nucleotides, the CDR3 is TGTGCCAGCAGTTACTCCGGGACTAGCGGGATGTATACGCAGTATTTT.

The gene calls are TRBV16 and TRBJ1-1, with D tentatively TRBD1 (6 bases). CDR1 and CDR2 from the germline V gene are KGHSY and FQNENV. V lost 4 bases, J lost 5 bases, and 20 bases lay in between. The CDR3 runs 16 residues. The CDR3 reads CASSLQRGSSGTEAFF. The CDR3 nucleotides are TGTGCCAGCAGCCTCCAAAGGGGGAGCTCGGGGACTGAAGCTTTCTTT. Looking up the rest from reference TRBV16 and TRBJ1-1 gives the full variable domain: GEEVAQTPKHLVRGEGQKAKLYCAPIKGHSYVFWYQQVLKNEFKFLISFQNENVFDETGMPKERFSAKCLPNSPCSLEIQATKLEDSAVYFCASSLQRGSSGTEAFFGQGTRLTVV.

The chain joins TRBV2 to TRBJ2-7, with D possibly matching TRBD2 (6 bases). The germline V gene encodes CDR1 SNHLY and CDR2 FYNNEI. V was clipped by 2 bases and J by 3 bases, with 14 bases between them. CDR3 length: 15 residues. Here the CDR3 DNA reads TGTGCCAGCAGTGAACCGCGGACTAAGGACTACGAGCAGTACTTC. It specifies CASSEPRTKDYEQYF.

CDR3 coding DNA: TGTGCCAGCAGTCCACCAGGTAGCTCCTACGAGCAGTACTTC. Protein sequence: CASSPPGSSYEQYF. J is TRBJ2-7 and V is TRBV25-1; the D is unclear. The V and J ends lost 5 bases and 0 bases respectively, with 11 bases between them. The CDR3 covers 14 residues. CDR1 is MGHDK and CDR2 is SYGVNS in the germline V gene.

This chain's CDR3 is CASSRLAGNTGELFF. The CDR3 coding sequence is TGTGCCAGCAGCCGACTAGCGGGAAACACCGGGGAGCTGTTTTTT. The rearrangement uses TRBV6-6 and TRBJ2-2, with TRBD2 matching 11 bases. The CDR3 sequence is 15 residues long. Trimming at V came to 6 bases and at J to 2 bases, leaving 2 bases not matched to a gene. From germline, CDR1 is MNHNY and CDR2 SVGAGI (reference sequence).